Listed here are 12 T cell receptor beta chains from one sample, sequenced in a study of identical twins. TCRdb independently ran MiXCR on the 5' RACE reads; one entry per CDR3 protein. The data show hundreds of thousands of distinct CDR3 sequences, approximately 7% seen once. These data also featured in a second study, about yellow fever vaccine responses in identical twins.

The sequencing input was memory (CD45RO+) T cells sorted from blood. These receptor sequences come from a woman aged 18-35 years in good health.

This clonotype has at least ten counts. This chain joins TRBV15 and TRBJ2-1; 8 nucleotides agree with TRBD1. With V trimmed by 3 bases and J by 0 bases, 4 bases remained unmatched. CDR1 and CDR2 (germline): LNHNV, YYDKDF (reference sequence). The CDR3 sequence is 16 residues long. In DNA, the CDR3 is TGTGCCACCAGCAGCAATACAGGGGGCTCCTACAATGAGCAGTTCTTC. It yields the protein CATSSNTGGSYNEQFF. Full variable domain (rest looked up from reference TRBV15 and TRBJ2-1): DAMVIQNPRYQVTQFGKPVTLSCSQTLNHNVMYWYQQKSSQAPKLLFHYYDKDFNNEADTPDNFQSRRPNTSFCFLDIRSPGLGDTAMYLCATSSNTGGSYNEQFFGPGTRLTVL.

V gene TRBV29-1 combines with J gene TRBJ2-3; a possible D gene is TRBD2 (5 bases). The CDR3 has 14 residues. The germline V and J ends were trimmed by 3 bases and 4 bases, with 14 bases remaining between them. Germline V CDR1 and CDR2: SQVTM, ANQGSEA. The CDR3 DNA reads TGCAGCGTTGATGGTGGAGGACTCGCAGATACGCAGTATTTT. This codes for CSVDGGGLADTQYF.

There are many counts of this clonotype. The chain links TRBV20-1 to TRBJ2-1; 14 nucleotides agree with TRBD2. The CDR3 contains 15 residues. Germline-derived CDR1 and CDR2 are DFQATT and SNEGSKA (reference sequence). V lost 5 bases and J lost 4; bases outside the gene matches: 4. This CDR3 reads CSAGGLAGVYNEQFF. Here the CDR3 DNA reads TGCAGTGCTGGGGGACTAGCGGGAGTATACAATGAGCAGTTCTTC.

This clonotype was seen ten or more times. The chain joins TRBV20-1 to TRBJ2-7; tentatively, D is TRBD2 (7 bases). Trimming left V 3 bases short and J 3 bases short, with 12 bases between. The CDR3 runs 13 residues. The V gene's germline CDR1 is DFQATT and CDR2 SNEGSKA (reference sequence). This chain's CDR3 is CSASRGASYEQYV. In DNA form, the CDR3 reads TGCAGTGCTAGTCGGGGGGCTAGCTACGAGCAGTACGTC.

This clonotype came up many times. V usage is TRBV10-2 and J usage is TRBJ2-7, with TRBD1 as a possible D gene (7 bases). CDR3 length: 14 amino acids. Per germline, CDR1 WSHSY and CDR2 SAAADI. V dropped 5 bases and J dropped 2 bases, with 13 bases sitting between them. This chain's CDR3 is CASSSQGGPYEQYF. The CDR3 nucleotides are TGCGCCAGCAGTTCCCAGGGGGGACCCTACGAGCAGTACTTC.

This clonotype was recorded at least ten times. V is TRBV29-1 and J is TRBJ2-3; 11 nucleotides align to TRBD1. This CDR3 comprises 15 residues. CDR1 is SQVTM, CDR2 ANQGSEA, per germline. Germline trimming cut 1 base from V and 5 bases from J; bases unmatched to any gene: 5. The CDR3 DNA sequence: TGCAGCGTTGAAGGGACAGGGGGCGTGCAAGATACGCAGTATTTT. It codes for CSVEGTGGVQDTQYF.

This clonotype has only a few counts. The genes are TRBV7-9 and TRBJ2-2; tentatively, D is TRBD1 (6 bases). Germline lookup yields CDR1 SEHNR and CDR2 FQNEAQ (reference sequence). V was shortened by 7 bases and J by 6 bases, with 21 bases between the two germline ends. This CDR3 comprises 16 residues. Here the CDR3 DNA reads TGTGCCAGCACCCTGGGAAGGGGGTCGTCTGCCGGGGAGCTGTTTTTT. It translates to CASTLGRGSSAGELFF.

This chain links TRBV4-1 with TRBJ1-5; possible D gene TRBD1, 5 bases. V was shortened by 3 bases and J by 6 bases, with 18 bases between the two germline ends. CDR1 MGHRA and CDR2 YSYEKL come from the germline V gene. The CDR3 has 16 amino acids. The chain's CDR3 is CASSQAGGYVGQPQHF. CDR3 coding DNA: TGCGCCAGCAGCCAGGCCGGGGGGTATGTGGGTCAGCCCCAGCATTTT.

This clonotype came up a few times. The chain links TRBV18 to TRBJ2-7; no firm D call. V was trimmed by 2 bases and J by 3 bases, leaving 8 bases between them. Germline V CDR1 and CDR2: KGHSH, LQKENI. CDR3 length: 13 amino acids. The CDR3 nucleotides read TGTGCCAGCTCACCATATCCTCACTACGAGCAGTACTTC. As protein: CASSPYPHYEQYF.

The rearrangement links TRBV6-4 to TRBJ2-3; maybe TRBD1 (5 bases). This CDR3 is 15 amino acids long. CDR1 is MRHNA and CDR2 is SNTAGT in the germline V gene. V was cut by 4 bases and J by 2 bases, with 13 bases left in between. The chain's CDR3 is CASSATGLNTDTQYF. In DNA form, the CDR3 reads TGTGCCAGCAGTGCCACAGGTTTGAACACAGATACGCAGTATTTT.

The chain couples TRBV6-1 to TRBJ2-7, with a weak D call TRBD2 (7 bases). The V end lost 5 bases, the J end lost 0 bases, and 23 bases lay between the germline ends. The length of the CDR3 is 18 residues. Germline CDR1 and CDR2: MNHNS and SASEGT. The CDR3 bases are TGTGCCAGCAGTAAGGAGAGGGGGTCGACTAGCAACTCCTACGAGCAGTACTTC. Its translation: CASSKERGSTSNSYEQYF.

The chain carries TRBV9 and TRBJ1-6; TRBD1 matches 9 bases. This CDR3 comprises 15 residues. Per the germline V gene, CDR1 is SGDLS and CDR2 is YYNGEE. With V trimmed by 4 bases and J by 10 bases, 9 bases remained unmatched. The CDR3 nucleotides are TGTGCCAGCAGCACCACGGGACAGGGCAGGTCACCCCTCCACTTT. As protein: CASSTTGQGRSPLHF.